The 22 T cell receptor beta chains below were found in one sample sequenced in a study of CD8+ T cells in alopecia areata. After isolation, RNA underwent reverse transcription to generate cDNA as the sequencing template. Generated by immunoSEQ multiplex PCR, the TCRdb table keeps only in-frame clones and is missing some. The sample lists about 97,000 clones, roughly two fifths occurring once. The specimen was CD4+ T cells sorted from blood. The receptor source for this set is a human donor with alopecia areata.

The CDR3 nucleotides read TGTGCCAGCACAGCTACAGATACGCAGTATTTT. Amino acids: CASTATDTQYF. The chain is built from TRBV2 and TRBJ2-3; D remains ambiguous. This CDR3 is built from 11 residues. V was trimmed by 7 bases and J by 3 bases, leaving 5 bases between them. Per the germline V gene, CDR1 is SNHLY and CDR2 is FYNNEI.

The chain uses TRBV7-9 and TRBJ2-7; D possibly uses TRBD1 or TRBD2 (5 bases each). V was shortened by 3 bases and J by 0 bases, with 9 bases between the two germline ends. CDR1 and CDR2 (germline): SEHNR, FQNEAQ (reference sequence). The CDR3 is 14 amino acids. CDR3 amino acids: CASSLGTSSYEQYF. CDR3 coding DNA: TGTGCCAGCAGCTTGGGGACCAGCTCCTACGAGCAGTACTTC.

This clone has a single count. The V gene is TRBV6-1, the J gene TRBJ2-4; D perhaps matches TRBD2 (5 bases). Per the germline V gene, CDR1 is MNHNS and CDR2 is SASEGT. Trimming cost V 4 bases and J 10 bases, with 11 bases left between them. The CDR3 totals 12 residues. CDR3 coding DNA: TGTGCCAGCAGTGCGGACTGGGGAATTCAGTACTTC. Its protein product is CASSADWGIQYF.

The CDR3 DNA reads as TGTGCCAGCAGTTTATTTCAGATCTCGAACACCGGGGAGCTGTTTTTT. Translation gives CASSLFQISNTGELFF. The chain links TRBV27 to TRBJ2-2; D ambiguous. Trimming left V 1 base short and J 0 bases short, with 9 bases between. CDR3 length equals 16 residues. Per the germline V gene, CDR1 is MNHEY and CDR2 is SMNVEV (reference sequence).

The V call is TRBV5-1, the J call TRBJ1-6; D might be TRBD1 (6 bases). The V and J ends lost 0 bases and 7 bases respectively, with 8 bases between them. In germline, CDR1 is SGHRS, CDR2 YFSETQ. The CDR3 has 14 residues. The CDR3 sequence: CASSLDRANSPLHF. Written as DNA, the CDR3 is TGCGCCAGCAGCTTGGACAGGGCGAATTCACCCCTCCACTTT.

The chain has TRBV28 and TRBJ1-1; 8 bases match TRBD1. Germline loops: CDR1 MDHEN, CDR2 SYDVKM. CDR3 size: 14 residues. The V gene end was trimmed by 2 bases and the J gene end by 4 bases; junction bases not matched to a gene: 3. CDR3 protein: CASSLGQGSTEAFF. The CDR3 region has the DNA TGTGCCAGCAGTTTAGGACAGGGCAGCACTGAAGCTTTCTTT.

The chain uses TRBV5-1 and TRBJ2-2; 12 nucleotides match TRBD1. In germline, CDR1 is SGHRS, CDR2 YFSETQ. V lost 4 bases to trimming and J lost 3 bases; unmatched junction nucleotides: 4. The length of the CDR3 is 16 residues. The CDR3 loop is CASSTGQGADTGELFF. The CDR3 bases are TGCGCCAGCAGCACGGGACAGGGGGCCGACACCGGGGAGCTGTTTTTT.

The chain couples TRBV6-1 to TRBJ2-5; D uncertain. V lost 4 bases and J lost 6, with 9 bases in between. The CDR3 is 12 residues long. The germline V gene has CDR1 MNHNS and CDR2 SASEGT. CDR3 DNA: TGTGCCAGCAGTGGAAACGGCCAGACCCAGTACTTC. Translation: CASSGNGQTQYF.

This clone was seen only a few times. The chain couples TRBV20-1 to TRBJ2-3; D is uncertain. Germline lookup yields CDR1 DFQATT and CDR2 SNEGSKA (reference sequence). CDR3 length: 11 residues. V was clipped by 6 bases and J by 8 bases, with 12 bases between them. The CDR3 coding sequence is TGCAGTGCCAAGACACTACTTACGCAGTATTTT. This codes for CSAKTLLTQYF.

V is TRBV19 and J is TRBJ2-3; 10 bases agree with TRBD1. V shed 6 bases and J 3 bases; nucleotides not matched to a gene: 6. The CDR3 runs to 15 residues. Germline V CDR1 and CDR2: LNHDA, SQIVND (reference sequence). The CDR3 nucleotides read TGTGCCAGTAGCGATTGGGGACAGGGGACAGATACGCAGTATTTT. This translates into CASSDWGQGTDTQYF.

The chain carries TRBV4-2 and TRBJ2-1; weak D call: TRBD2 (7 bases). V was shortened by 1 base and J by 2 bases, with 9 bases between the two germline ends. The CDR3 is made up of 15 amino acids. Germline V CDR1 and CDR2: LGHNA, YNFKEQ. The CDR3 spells CASSQGGGTYNEQFF. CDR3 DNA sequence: TGTGCCAGCAGCCAAGGGGGGGGCACCTACAATGAGCAGTTCTTC.

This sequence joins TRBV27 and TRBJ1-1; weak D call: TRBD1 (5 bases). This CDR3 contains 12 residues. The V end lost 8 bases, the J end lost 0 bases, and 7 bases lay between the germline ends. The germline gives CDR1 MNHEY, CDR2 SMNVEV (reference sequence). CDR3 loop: CASRGLNTEAFF. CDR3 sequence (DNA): TGTGCCAGCCGGGGACTGAACACTGAAGCTTTCTTT.

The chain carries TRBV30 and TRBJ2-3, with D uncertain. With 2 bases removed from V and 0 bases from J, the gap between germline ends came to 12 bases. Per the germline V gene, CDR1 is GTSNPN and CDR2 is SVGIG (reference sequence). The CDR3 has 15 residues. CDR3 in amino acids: CAWSSPRTSTDTQYF. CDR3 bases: TGTGCCTGGAGTAGTCCTAGAACTAGCACAGATACGCAGTATTTT.

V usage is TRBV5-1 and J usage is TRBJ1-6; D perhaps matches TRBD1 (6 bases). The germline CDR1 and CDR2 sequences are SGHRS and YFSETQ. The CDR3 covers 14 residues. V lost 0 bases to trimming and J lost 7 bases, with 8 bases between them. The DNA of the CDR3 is TGCGCCAGCAGCTTGGGACAGGCGAATTCACCCCTCCACTTT. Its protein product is CASSLGQANSPLHF.

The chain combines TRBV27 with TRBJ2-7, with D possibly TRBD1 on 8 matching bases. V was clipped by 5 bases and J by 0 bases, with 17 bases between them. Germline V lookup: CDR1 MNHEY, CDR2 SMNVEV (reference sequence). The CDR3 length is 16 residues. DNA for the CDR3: TGTGCCAGCAGTGGGGGGGGCAGGGGGCTCTCCTACGAGCAGTACTTC. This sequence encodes CASSGGGRGLSYEQYF.

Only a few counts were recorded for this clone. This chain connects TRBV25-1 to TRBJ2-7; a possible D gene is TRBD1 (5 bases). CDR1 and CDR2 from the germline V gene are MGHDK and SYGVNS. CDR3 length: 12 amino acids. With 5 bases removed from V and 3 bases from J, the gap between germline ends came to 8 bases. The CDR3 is CASSLTGYEQYF. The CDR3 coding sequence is TGTGCCAGCAGTCTCACAGGCTACGAGCAGTACTTC.

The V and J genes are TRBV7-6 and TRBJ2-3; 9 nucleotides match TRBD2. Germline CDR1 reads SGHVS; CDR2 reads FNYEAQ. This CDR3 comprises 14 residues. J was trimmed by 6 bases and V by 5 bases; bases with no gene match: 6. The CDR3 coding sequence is TGTGCCAGCAGCAGCAGCGGGGGGCAGGATACGCAGTATTTT. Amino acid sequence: CASSSSGGQDTQYF.

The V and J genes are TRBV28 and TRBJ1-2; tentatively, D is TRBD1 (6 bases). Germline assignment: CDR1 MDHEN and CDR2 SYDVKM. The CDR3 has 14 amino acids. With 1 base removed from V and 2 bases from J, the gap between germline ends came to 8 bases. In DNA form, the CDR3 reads TGTGCCAGCAGTTTATACAGGGTCAACTATGGCTACACCTTC. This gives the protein CASSLYRVNYGYTF.

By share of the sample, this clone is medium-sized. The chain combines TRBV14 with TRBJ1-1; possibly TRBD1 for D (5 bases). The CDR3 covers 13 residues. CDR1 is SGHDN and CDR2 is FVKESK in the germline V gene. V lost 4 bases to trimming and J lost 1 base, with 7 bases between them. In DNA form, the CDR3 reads TGTGCCAGCAGCCTTCAGGGGAACACTGAAGCTTTCTTT. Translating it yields CASSLQGNTEAFF.

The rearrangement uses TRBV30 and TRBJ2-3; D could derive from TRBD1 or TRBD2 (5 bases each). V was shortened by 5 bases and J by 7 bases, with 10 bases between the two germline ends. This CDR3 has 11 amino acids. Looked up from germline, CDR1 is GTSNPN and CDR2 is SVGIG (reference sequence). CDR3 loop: CAWGEGHTQYF. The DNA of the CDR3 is TGTGCCTGGGGTGAGGGACATACGCAGTATTTT.

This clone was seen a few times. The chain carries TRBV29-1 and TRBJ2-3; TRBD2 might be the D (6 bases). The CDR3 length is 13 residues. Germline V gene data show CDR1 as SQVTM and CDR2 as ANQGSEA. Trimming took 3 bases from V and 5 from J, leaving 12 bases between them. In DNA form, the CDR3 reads TGCAGCGTTGAGATTAGGGGAGGAGATACGCAGTATTTT. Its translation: CSVEIRGGDTQYF.

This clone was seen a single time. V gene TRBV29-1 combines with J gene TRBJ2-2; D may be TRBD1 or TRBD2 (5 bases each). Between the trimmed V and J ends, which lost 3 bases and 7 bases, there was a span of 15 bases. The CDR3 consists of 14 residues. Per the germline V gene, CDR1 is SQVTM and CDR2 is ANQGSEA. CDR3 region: CSVDIRGAGGELFF. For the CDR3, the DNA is TGCAGCGTTGACATAAGGGGAGCTGGCGGGGAGCTGTTTTTT.